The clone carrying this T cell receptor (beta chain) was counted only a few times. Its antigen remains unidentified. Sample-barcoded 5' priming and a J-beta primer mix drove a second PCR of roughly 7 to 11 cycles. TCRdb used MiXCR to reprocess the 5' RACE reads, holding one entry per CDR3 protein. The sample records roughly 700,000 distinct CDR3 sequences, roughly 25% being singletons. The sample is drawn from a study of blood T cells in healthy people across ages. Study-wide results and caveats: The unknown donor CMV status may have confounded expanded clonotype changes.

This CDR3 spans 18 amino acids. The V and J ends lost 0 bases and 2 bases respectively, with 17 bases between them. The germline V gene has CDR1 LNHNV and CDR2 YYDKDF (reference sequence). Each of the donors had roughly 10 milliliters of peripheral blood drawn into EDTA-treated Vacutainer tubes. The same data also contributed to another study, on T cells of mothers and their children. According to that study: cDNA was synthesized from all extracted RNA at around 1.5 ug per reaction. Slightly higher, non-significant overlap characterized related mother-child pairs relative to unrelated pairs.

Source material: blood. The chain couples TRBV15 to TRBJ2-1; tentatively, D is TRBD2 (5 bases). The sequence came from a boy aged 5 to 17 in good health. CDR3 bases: TGTGCCACCAGCAGAGATTGGTCGGGAAGGACGCCCTACAATGAGCAGTTCTTC. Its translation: CATSRDWSGRTPYNEQFF.